What follows are 2 T cell receptor beta chains derived from one specimen sequenced in a study of T-cell reconstitution after alpha-beta-depleted transplantation in children. Unique molecular identifiers were used to barcode this TCRbeta library. TCRdb used MiXCR to reprocess the PCR reads, holding one entry per CDR3 protein. The sample shows about 490,000 distinct CDR3 sequences, about 10% of them seen only once. The sample in question was PBMCs, obtained before TCRalphabeta/CD19-depleted stem cell transplant. These receptors were collected from a child younger than 10 with inherited bone marrow failure, due to receive a stem cell transplant.

This clonotype was counted a few times. The conserved phenylalanine or tryptophan normally closing the CDR3 is absent here, so this likely arose from a read error. The DNA is left out, because the CDR3 cannot be placed on it with certainty; the CDR3 is given as TCRdb lists it. The CDR3 is CSPKGLAR. The rearrangement links TRBV29-1 to TRBJ2-7; TRBD2, the table's D call, was not compared with the DNA. The V gene's germline CDR1 is SQVTM and CDR2 ANQGSEA. The CDR3 spans 8 amino acids, including both terminal residues.

This clonotype occurred many times. V is TRBV29-1 and J is TRBJ2-2; D might be TRBD1 (5 bases). The CDR3 length is 11 residues. V was cut by 6 bases and J by 7 bases, with 9 bases left in between. Per germline, CDR1 SQVTM and CDR2 ANQGSEA. CDR3 residues: CSVAGNGELFF. CDR3 DNA sequence: TGCAGCGTCGCAGGGAACGGGGAGCTGTTTTTT.